The clone carrying this T cell receptor (beta chain) was counted a single time. This specimen comes from a study of blood T cell repertoires in COVID-19. The germline V gene encodes CDR1 SNHLY and CDR2 FYNNEI. CDR3 length equals 15 residues. V lost 3 bases and J 1 base, leaving 10 bases between the germline ends. The data were produced by immunoSEQ multiplex PCR, yet TCRdb's version contains in-frame clones alone and is incomplete. The table shows about 150,000 clones, with more than 80% occurring only once. The TCR was taken from a man aged 18 to 29 with COVID-19, enrolled during active disease. The chain employs TRBV2 and TRBJ2-4, with a weak D call TRBD1 (5 bases). Sequences were obtained from peripheral blood. The CDR3 reads CASSEIQVAKNIQYF. CDR3 sequence (DNA): TGTGCCAGCAGTGAGATACAGGTGGCCAAAAACATTCAGTACTTC.